The 21 T cell receptor beta chains below all came from one sample that was sequenced in a study of cytomegalovirus exposure and HLA in healthy donors. 13 Jbeta primers and 60 Vbeta primers were used for the PCR. Generated by immunoSEQ multiplex PCR, the TCRdb table keeps only in-frame clones and is missing some. Recorded for this sample: about 140,000 clones. Sample: PBMCs. The source of these receptors is a woman under 30 in good health and CMV-seronegative.

The rearrangement uses TRBV6-6 and TRBJ2-7; 7 nucleotides line up with TRBD2. There are 16 residues in the CDR3. V lost 7 bases, J lost 0 bases, and 12 bases stayed unmatched. Germline CDR1 is MNHNY and CDR2 is SVGAGI (reference sequence). The CDR3 is CASNNGRGTSSYEQYF. The CDR3 bases are TGTGCCAGCAACAACGGGCGGGGGACGAGCTCCTACGAGCAGTACTTC.

This chain joins TRBV5-1 and TRBJ1-1, with TRBD1 matching 7 bases. This CDR3 spans 14 amino acids. With V trimmed by 2 bases and J by 6 bases, 7 bases remained unmatched. Germline loops: CDR1 SGHRS, CDR2 YFSETQ. DNA of the CDR3: TGCGCCAGCAGCTTTGGAGGGGGCCGCGCTGAAGCTTTCTTT. Amino acid sequence: CASSFGGGRAEAFF.

The rearrangement uses TRBV14 and TRBJ1-2, with 7 bases aligning to TRBD1. With V trimmed by 5 bases and J by 8 bases, 5 bases remained unmatched. Germline CDR1 reads SGHDN; CDR2 reads FVKESK. The CDR3 is 12 residues long. CDR3: CASSSRTGGYTF. In DNA form, the CDR3 reads TGTGCCAGCAGCTCCCGGACAGGCGGCTACACCTTC.

V usage is TRBV6-5 and J usage is TRBJ2-1; perhaps TRBD2 as D (7 bases). With 8 bases removed from V and 7 bases from J, the gap between germline ends came to 21 bases. The CDR3 has 15 amino acids. Germline loops: CDR1 MNHEY, CDR2 SVGAGI. The CDR3 DNA is TGTGCCAGCGGGAGATCGGAGGGAGGGGGGAATGAGCAGTTCTTC. Translating gives CASGRSEGGGNEQFF.

The V and J genes are TRBV11-2 and TRBJ1-6; 10 bases fit TRBD1. V was pared by 5 bases and J by 9 bases, with 10 bases of the junction left unmatched. The CDR3 has 16 amino acids. Per germline, CDR1 SGHAT and CDR2 FQNNGV. CDR3 in amino acids: CASSPKSRDRGSPLHF. CDR3 in DNA: TGTGCCAGCAGCCCTAAATCCCGGGACAGGGGTTCACCCCTCCACTTT.

Regarding this clone: Other DNA sequences in this specimen translate into the identical CDR3. This chain joins TRBV6-5 and TRBJ2-7; the D gene is possibly TRBD2 (6 bases). V was shortened by 6 bases and J by 6 bases, with 15 bases between the two germline ends. This CDR3 is 13 amino acids long. Germline V CDR1 and CDR2: MNHEY, SVGAGI. CDR3 loop: CASSSGTAGEQYF. The CDR3 DNA reads TGTGCCAGCAGCTCCGGGACTGCGGGCGAGCAGTACTTC.

The chain recombines TRBV30 with TRBJ2-4; possibly TRBD2 for D (6 bases). Germline values: CDR1 GTSNPN, CDR2 SVGIG (reference sequence). This CDR3 has 13 residues. Between the trimmed V and J ends, which lost 3 bases and 11 bases, there was a span of 17 bases. CDR3 sequence (DNA): TGTGCCTGGAGGCGGACTACTAAACAGGTTCAGTACTTC. Encoded protein: CAWRRTTKQVQYF.

The rearrangement joins TRBV6-5 to TRBJ2-2; D is unclear. This CDR3 has 11 residues. Germline V gives CDR1 MNHEY, CDR2 SVGAGI. V lost 6 bases and J 5 bases, leaving 4 bases between the germline ends. CDR3 nucleotides: TGTGCCAGCAGATTAACCGGGGAGCTGTTTTTT. It translates to CASRLTGELFF.

The rearrangement joins TRBV6-5 to TRBJ2-7; 7 nucleotides line up with TRBD2. Germline loops: CDR1 MNHEY, CDR2 SVGAGI. The ends lost 7 bases at V and 6 bases at J; junction bases unmatched: 9. The CDR3 covers 13 residues. The CDR3 loop reads CASTNGGRAEQYF. Written as DNA, the CDR3 is TGTGCCAGCACGAACGGCGGGAGAGCCGAGCAGTACTTC.

The rearrangement uses TRBV6-5 and TRBJ2-3; 8 nucleotides agree with TRBD2. V shed 2 bases and J 0 bases; nucleotides not matched to a gene: 4. This CDR3 has 16 amino acids. Per the germline V gene, CDR1 is MNHEY and CDR2 is SVGAGI. The CDR3 is CASSYDSGTSTDTQYF. The CDR3, as DNA: TGTGCCAGCAGTTACGATAGCGGGACTAGCACAGATACGCAGTATTTT.

V usage is TRBV6-1 and J usage is TRBJ2-7, with 12 bases fitting TRBD2. V dropped 5 bases and J dropped 7; count of bases not matched to a gene: 9. CDR1 and CDR2 from the germline V gene are MNHNS and SASEGT. The CDR3 is made up of 15 amino acids. CDR3 DNA sequence: TGTGCCAGCAGTCCTTATTCCGGACTAGCGGGAGAGCAGTACGTC. Translated, it gives CASSPYSGLAGEQYV.

This chain links TRBV4-2 with TRBJ2-1; TRBD2 aligns across 8 bases. V lost 3 bases to trimming and J lost 3 bases; unmatched junction nucleotides: 7. The CDR3 extends over 16 amino acids. Germline CDR1 is LGHNA and CDR2 is YNFKEQ. CDR3 bases: TGTGCCAGCAGCCACGAAAGCGGGGGTATCTACAATGAGCAGTTCTTC. Translating gives CASSHESGGIYNEQFF.

The CDR3 sequence is CASTTLSANSYEQYF. CDR3 sequence (DNA): TGTGCCAGCACCACCCTTAGCGCAAACTCCTACGAGCAGTACTTC. This chain links TRBV7-9 with TRBJ2-5; TRBD2 is a possible D gene (5 bases). The DNA end favors TRBJ2-7, so the J call may be wrong. This CDR3 has 15 amino acids. The germline gives CDR1 SEHNR, CDR2 FQNEAQ (reference sequence).

The chain uses TRBV18 and TRBJ2-2; D is uncertain. The CDR3 covers 13 residues. Germline V lookup: CDR1 KGHSH, CDR2 LQKENI. Trimming cost V 2 bases and J 7 bases, with 8 bases left between them. CDR3: CASSPTSDGELFF. The CDR3 coding sequence is TGTGCCAGCTCACCAACAAGCGACGGGGAGCTGTTTTTT.

The chain combines TRBV2 with TRBJ2-2, with no clear D. Between the trimmed V and J ends, which lost 1 base and 8 bases, there was a span of 5 bases. The CDR3 has 12 residues. CDR1 is SNHLY, CDR2 FYNNEI, per germline. In DNA, the CDR3 is TGTGCCAGCAGTGAAGGTCCTGGGGAGCTGTTTTTT. Amino acids: CASSEGPGELFF.

The chain carries TRBV9 and TRBJ1-2; D perhaps matches TRBD1 (6 bases). Trimming removed 3 bases from V and 10 bases from J, with 19 bases in between. CDR1 SGDLS and CDR2 YYNGEE come from the germline V gene. The CDR3 length is 14 residues. Written as DNA, the CDR3 is TGTGCCAGCAGCGACACCGGGACACCTAGGGACTACACCTTC. This sequence encodes CASSDTGTPRDYTF.

The chain uses TRBV28 and TRBJ2-1, with D possibly being TRBD2 (6 bases). The CDR3 loop spans 15 amino acids. Looked up from germline, CDR1 is MDHEN and CDR2 is SYDVKM. The V end lost 7 bases, the J end lost 10 bases, and 23 bases lay between the germline ends. The CDR3 DNA reads TGTGCCAGCAACTTTGAGGGACTCCCTGCGGGGGAGCAGTTCTTC. Its protein is CASNFEGLPAGEQFF.

J is TRBJ2-3 and V is TRBV5-5, with a weak D call TRBD2 (6 bases). From germline, CDR1 is SGHKS and CDR2 YYEKEE (reference sequence). Trimming left V 2 bases short and J 4 bases short, with 14 bases between. The CDR3 contains 15 residues. The CDR3 spells CASSFPGVVPDTQYF. In DNA, the CDR3 is TGTGCCAGCAGCTTTCCGGGAGTGGTCCCAGATACGCAGTATTTT. The whole variable domain, filled in from reference TRBV5-5 and TRBJ2-3, reads DAGVTQSPTHLIKTRGQQVTLRCSPISGHKSVSWYQQVLGQGPQFIFQYYEKEERGRGNFPDRFSARQFPNYSSELNVNALLLGDSALYLCASSFPGVVPDTQYFGPGTRLTVL.

J is TRBJ1-2 and V is TRBV27, with TRBD1 identical over 10 bases. This CDR3 comprises 13 residues. The germline V gene encodes CDR1 MNHEY and CDR2 SMNVEV (reference sequence). J lost 4 bases, V lost 6 bases, and 2 bases had no gene match. The CDR3: CASRTGGRYGYTF. CDR3 bases: TGTGCCAGCAGGACAGGGGGCCGCTATGGCTACACCTTC.

The rearrangement links TRBV7-2 to TRBJ1-1, with D maybe TRBD1 (5 bases). Trimming cost V 5 bases and J 2 bases, with 15 bases left between them. Germline V gene sequence: CDR1 SGHTA, CDR2 FQGNSA. This CDR3 region has 15 residues. Written as DNA, the CDR3 is TGTGCCAGCAGCCCGACAGTAAACTTAAACACTGAAGCTTTCTTT. Its protein is CASSPTVNLNTEAFF.

The genes are TRBV5-6 and TRBJ2-7; 10 nucleotides line up with TRBD2. The CDR3 extends over 14 amino acids. CDR1 is SGHDT, CDR2 YYEEEE, per germline. CDR3 sequence: CASSMPPLAGAMVV. The CDR3 DNA is TGTGCCAGCAGCATGCCCCCTCTAGCGGGAGCTATGGTGGTC.